This is a list of T cell receptor beta chains from one sample in a study of beta chain features in type 1 diabetes. Sequenced by immunoSEQ multiplex PCR; TCRdb stores in-frame clones only, minus some. The sample yields over 200,000 clones, about a tenth seen once. Sequencing was performed on naive CD4+ T cells from blood. The receptors come from a man aged 25 to 40 with type 1 diabetes. The CDR3 runs from the conserved cysteine through the conserved F or W. The order of the fields is CDR3 DNA, CDR3 protein, J gene, D gene, V gene, CDR3 length, clone size. A D gene is named only where the DNA matches it firmly. Clone size is stated in some rows and not others, as once, few, many or a class when expanded.

TGCGCCAGCAATATGGGGACTATATACAATGAGCAGTTCTTC,CASNMGTIYNEQFF,TRBJ2-1,TRBD2,TRBV5-1,14,NA
TGCAGCGTTGAAGGGGGGGACACTGAAGCTTTCTTT,CSVEGGDTEAFF,TRBJ1-1,NA,TRBV29-1,12,many
TGCGCCAGCAGCTTGGGCGCGGGAATCTACGAGCAGTACTTC,CASSLGAGIYEQYF,TRBJ2-7,NA,TRBV5-1,14,few
TGTGCCAGCAGCCATCTTCCCCATACCGGGACAGGGGGATTGAATGAAAAACTGTTTTTT,CASSHLPHTGTGGLNEKLFF,TRBJ1-4,TRBD1,TRBV4-2,20,NA
TGTGCCAGCAGCTTTGGGACAGGGGTAAACTATGGCTACACCTTC,CASSFGTGVNYGYTF,TRBJ1-2,TRBD1,TRBV9,15,NA
TGTGCCAGCAGCCCTGAAGGCAGGGAAAGGGGCTACACCTTC,CASSPEGRERGYTF,TRBJ1-2,NA,TRBV7-2,14,few
TGTGCCAGCAGCCGCGGACAAGGACAGTACTTC,CASSRGQGQYF,TRBJ2-7,NA,TRBV11-1,11,few
TGTGCCAGCACCCCAAAGGGGGGGCACACAGATACGCAGTATTTT,CASTPKGGHTDTQYF,TRBJ2-3,NA,TRBV9,15,few
TGTGCCAGTAGACAGGTTCAGCCCCAGCATTTT,CASRQVQPQHF,TRBJ1-5,NA,TRBV28,11,NA
TGTGCCAGCTCACCAGGTCTAACTTACGAGCAGTACTTC,CASSPGLTYEQYF,TRBJ2-7,NA,TRBV18,13,NA
TGTGCCAGCTCACCGGGACAGAACACTGAAGCTTTCTTT,CASSPGQNTEAFF,TRBJ1-1,NA,TRBV18,13,few
TGTGCCAGCAACTCCGGGACAGGCTATTCACCCCTCCACTTT,CASNSGTGYSPLHF,TRBJ1-6,TRBD1,TRBV9,14,NA
TGCAGGGTAGGACAGGGCAATCAGCCCCAGCATTTT,CRVGQGNQPQHF,TRBJ1-5,TRBD1,TRBV29-1,12,few
TGTGCCAGCAAGGGCCAGGGCCGTTCGCAGTATTTT,CASKGQGRSQYF,TRBJ2-3,NA,TRBV5-4,12,few
TGTGCCACCAGCAGAGGCGGGGTCCCCAATGAGCAGTTCTTC,CATSRGGVPNEQFF,TRBJ2-1,NA,TRBV15,14,many
TGTGCCAGCAGCCCGCGAGAAGGGACAGCTAATTCACCCCTCCACTTT,CASSPREGTANSPLHF,TRBJ1-6,TRBD1,TRBV7-9,16,few
TGTGCCAGCAGCCCCACATCCTCGACTGCAACTAATGAAAAACTGTTTTTT,CASSPTSSTATNEKLFF,TRBJ1-4,NA,TRBV9,17,few
TGTGCCAGCAGCTTGGGACTAGCGGGGGGAGAGACCCAGTACTTC,CASSLGLAGGETQYF,TRBJ2-5,TRBD2,TRBV7-2,15,NA
TGTGCCAGCAGCCAAGGGGCGCAGGACAGCTACACCTTC,CASSQGAQDSYTF,TRBJ1-2,NA,TRBV14,13,few
TGTGCCAGCAGTTTATCCCGGGATCAGCCCCAGCATTTT,CASSLSRDQPQHF,TRBJ1-5,NA,TRBV27,13,NA
TGTGCCAGCAGCGCCGAGGACAATGAGCAGTTCTTC,CASSAEDNEQFF,TRBJ2-1,NA,TRBV11-3,12,few
TGTGCCTGGAGTCGACAGGATCAGCCCCAGCATTTT,CAWSRQDQPQHF,TRBJ1-5,NA,TRBV30,12,few
TGTGCCAGCAGCTTATCAGGGGGCCATTCACCCCTCCACTTT,CASSLSGGHSPLHF,TRBJ1-6,TRBD1,TRBV7-9,14,few
TGTGCCAGCTCACCGCGGGGGACAGGCTTATCTGGGGCCAACGTCCTGACTTTC,CASSPRGTGLSGANVLTF,TRBJ2-6,NA,TRBV18,18,few
TGTGCCAGCAGCGAGGGGGACAGGGAAGTCGGAAAACTGTTTTTT,CASSEGDREVGKLFF,TRBJ1-4,TRBD1,TRBV9,15,NA
TGCGCCAGCAGCTTGGGGGAGGATGATGGCTACACCTTC,CASSLGEDDGYTF,TRBJ1-2,NA,TRBV5-1,13,NA
TGTGCCAGCAGCCCAGGGGGGCTGGATGGCTACACCTTC,CASSPGGLDGYTF,TRBJ1-2,TRBD1,TRBV28,13,few
TGTGCCAGCAGCCGGACAGATCCTAACTATGGCTACACCTTC,CASSRTDPNYGYTF,TRBJ1-2,NA,TRBV6-6,14,few
TGCGCCAGCAGCCGTATACAGGGCCCGGTGACCGGGGAGCTGTTTTTT,CASSRIQGPVTGELFF,TRBJ2-2,NA,TRBV5-1,16,NA
TGTGCCAGCAGTTTGGGCGGGGGGGCAGGAGATACGCAGTATTTT,CASSLGGGAGDTQYF,TRBJ2-3,TRBD2,TRBV28,15,few
TGCGCCAGCAGCCAAGGACAGGGGGCCGGGGATGGCTACACCTTC,CASSQGQGAGDGYTF,TRBJ1-2,TRBD1,TRBV4-1,15,NA
TGCGCCAGCAGCTTGGAACTAGCGGGGTACCCCGGGGAGCTGTTTTTT,CASSLELAGYPGELFF,TRBJ2-2,TRBD2,TRBV5-1,16,NA
TGTGCCTGGAGTCCGTACTCGGGATCTTCACCCCTCCACTTT,CAWSPYSGSSPLHF,TRBJ1-6,NA,TRBV30,14,few